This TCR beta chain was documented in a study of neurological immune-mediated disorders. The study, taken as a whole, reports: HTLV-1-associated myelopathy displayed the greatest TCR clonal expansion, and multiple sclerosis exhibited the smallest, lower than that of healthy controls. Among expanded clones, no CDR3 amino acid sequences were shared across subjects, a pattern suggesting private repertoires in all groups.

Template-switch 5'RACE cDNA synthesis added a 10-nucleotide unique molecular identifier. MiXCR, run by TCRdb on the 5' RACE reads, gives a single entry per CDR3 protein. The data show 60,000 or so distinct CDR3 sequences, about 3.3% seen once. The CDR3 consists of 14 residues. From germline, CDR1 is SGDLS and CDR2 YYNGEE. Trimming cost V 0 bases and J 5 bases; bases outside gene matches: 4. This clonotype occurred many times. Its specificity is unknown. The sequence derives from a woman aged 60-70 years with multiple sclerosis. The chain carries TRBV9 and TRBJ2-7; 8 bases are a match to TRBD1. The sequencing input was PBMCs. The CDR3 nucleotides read TGTGCCAGCAGCGTAGGGACAGGGTGGGACGAGCAGTACTTC. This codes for CASSVGTGWDEQYF. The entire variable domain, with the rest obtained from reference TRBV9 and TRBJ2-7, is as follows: DSGVTQTPKHLITATGQRVTLRCSPRSGDLSVYWYQQSLDQGLQFLIQYYNGEERAKGNILERFSAQQFPDLHSELNLSSLELGDSALYFCASSVGTGWDEQYFGPGTRLTVT.